Presented here are 27 T cell receptor beta chains from one specimen sequenced in a study of blood T cells in healthy people across ages. Together with a sample-barcoded 5' primer, a J-beta primer mix was included in a second PCR lasting about 6 to 11 cycles. One entry per CDR3 protein results from TCRdb running MiXCR on the 5' RACE reads. The data contain over 700,000 distinct CDR3 sequences, 20% to 30% of them singletons. This sample was shared with a second study, whose subject was T cells of mothers and their children.

The sequencing input was blood. The origin of the receptors is a boy between 10 and 17 years old in good health.

This clonotype was counted between two and nine times. The rearrangement joins TRBV13 to TRBJ2-6; D is uncertain. Trimming removed 4 bases from V and 0 bases from J, with 10 bases in between. Germline CDR1 reads PRHDT; CDR2 reads FYEKMQ (reference sequence). The CDR3 sequence is 16 residues long. This CDR3 reads CASSWVGVSGANVLTF. The CDR3 nucleotides read TGTGCCAGCAGCTGGGTTGGGGTCTCTGGGGCCAACGTCCTGACTTTC.

This clonotype was observed a few times. The chain employs TRBV5-1 and TRBJ2-5, with a possible D match to TRBD1 (6 bases). The J call may be faulty, since TRBJ2-7 better matches the DNA end. Per the germline V gene, CDR1 is SGHRS and CDR2 is YFSETQ. The CDR3 covers 14 residues. Here the CDR3 DNA reads TGCGCCAGCAGTCGGGGACATCCGACGTTCGAGCAGTACTTC. As protein: CASSRGHPTFEQYF.

This clonotype was seen only a few times. The rearrangement joins TRBV29-1 to TRBJ1-2, with 10 bases that match TRBD1. There are 17 residues in the CDR3. Unmatched junction bases numbered 9, after V lost 0 bases and J lost 2 bases. CDR1 and CDR2 (germline): SQVTM, ANQGSEA. CDR3 DNA: TGCAGCGTTGAAGACGAGGTGGGACAGGGGATGAACTATGGCTACACCTTC. This encodes CSVEDEVGQGMNYGYTF.

The chain uses TRBV28 and TRBJ2-4; 8 bases are a match to TRBD2. Germline V lookup: CDR1 MDHEN, CDR2 SYDVKM. J lost 2 bases, V lost 1 base, and 7 bases had no gene match. This CDR3 contains 17 residues. DNA of the CDR3: TGTGCCAGCAGTTTATTGCGTCTAGCGGGTACCAAAAACATTCAGTACTTC. Protein sequence: CASSLLRLAGTKNIQYF.

This clonotype was detected only a few times. This rearrangement joins TRBV20-1 to TRBJ2-7, with D hard to call. The germline V gene encodes CDR1 DFQATT and CDR2 SNEGSKA (reference sequence). The V gene lost 6 bases and the J gene lost 4 bases, with 16 bases spanning the gap. CDR3 length equals 13 residues. This CDR3 reads CSAKVPGSYEQYF. CDR3 DNA sequence: TGCAGTGCGAAAGTGCCCGGTTCATACGAGCAGTACTTC.

The table lists this clonotype with a few counts. The chain carries TRBV4-3 and TRBJ2-7, with 7 bases that match TRBD1. Germline CDR1 is LGHNA and CDR2 is YSLEER. V shed 3 bases and J 4 bases; nucleotides not matched to a gene: 3. The CDR3 length is 13 residues. CDR3 amino acids: CASSQEQGYEQYF. In DNA, the CDR3 is TGCGCCAGCAGCCAGGAACAGGGGTACGAGCAGTACTTC.

The sample holds a few counts of this clonotype. V is TRBV5-1 and J is TRBJ2-7, with 7 bases that match TRBD2. With V trimmed by 4 bases and J by 1 base, 2 bases remained unmatched. Germline V gene lookup returns CDR1 SGHRS and CDR2 YFSETQ. This CDR3 spans 13 amino acids. The CDR3 nucleotides read TGCGCCAGCAGCCGGGAGGCATCCTACGAGCAGTACTTC. This translates into CASSREASYEQYF.

This chain uses TRBV20-1 with TRBJ1-2; unclear D gene. This CDR3 is 11 amino acids long. Trimming took off 7 bases at V and 8 bases at J, with 14 bases between the two ends. Per the germline V gene, CDR1 is DFQATT and CDR2 is SNEGSKA (reference sequence). CDR3 sequence reads: CSVLESWGYTF. The CDR3 DNA is TGCAGTGTACTAGAGAGCTGGGGCTACACCTTC.

This clonotype showed up just a few times. V usage is TRBV3-1 and J usage is TRBJ2-5; 14 nucleotides line up with TRBD2. The end of the DNA fits TRBJ2-1 better, so the J call may be wrong. From germline, CDR1 is LGHDT and CDR2 YNNKEL (reference sequence). The CDR3 is 16 amino acids. For the CDR3, the DNA is TGTGCCAGCAGCCATCTGACTAGCGGGGGGGCTCATGAGCAGTTCTTC. This codes for CASSHLTSGGAHEQFF.

This clonotype was observed a handful of times. V is TRBV9 and J is TRBJ2-7, with D maybe TRBD1 (5 bases). Germline lookup yields CDR1 SGDLS and CDR2 YYNGEE. Trimming removed 0 bases from V and 0 bases from J, with 10 bases in between. CDR3 length: 15 residues. The CDR3 sequence: CASSVDQGSSYEQYF. The CDR3, as DNA: TGTGCCAGCAGCGTAGACCAGGGAAGCTCCTACGAGCAGTACTTC.

The chain combines TRBV4-3 with TRBJ2-5; 8 bases line up with TRBD1. The end of the DNA aligns better with TRBJ2-7, so the J call may be wrong. Germline CDR1 reads LGHNA; CDR2 reads YSLEER. The CDR3 spans 13 residues. The CDR3 coding sequence is TGCGCCAGCAGCCAAGAGACAGGGGCCGAGCAGTACTTC. This gives the protein CASSQETGAEQYF.

This clonotype turned up a few times. J is TRBJ2-3 and V is TRBV7-9; D gene ambiguous. There are 17 residues in the CDR3. V gave up 2 bases and J gave up 2 bases, with 17 bases separating them. In germline, CDR1 is SEHNR, CDR2 FQNEAQ (reference sequence). Here the CDR3 reads CASSLTWSDGYTDTQYF. DNA for the CDR3: TGTGCCAGCAGCTTAACTTGGTCGGACGGATACACAGATACGCAGTATTTT.

This clonotype has just a few counts. The chain carries TRBV5-6 and TRBJ2-2; D remains unclear. Germline V gene lookup returns CDR1 SGHDT and CDR2 YYEEEE. There are 14 residues in the CDR3. V dropped 4 bases and J dropped 6 bases, with 13 bases sitting between them. The chain's CDR3 is CASSLRLTAGELFF. In DNA form, the CDR3 reads TGTGCCAGCAGCCTCCGCCTAACGGCCGGGGAGCTGTTTTTT.

This chain uses TRBV28 with TRBJ2-3; 8 bases are a match to TRBD2. Germline CDR1 MDHEN, CDR2 SYDVKM. This CDR3 is built from 15 residues. After removal of 8 bases from V and 3 bases from J, the junction contained 10 bases not matched to a gene. This CDR3 is CASALLAGSTDTQYF. CDR3 sequence (DNA): TGTGCCAGCGCCCTCCTAGCGGGTTCTACAGATACGCAGTATTTT.

V gene TRBV4-2 combines with J gene TRBJ2-7, with D possibly TRBD2 on 6 matching bases. The CDR3 contains 13 residues. V lost 7 bases to trimming and J lost 0 bases, with 10 bases between them. Germline V gene lookup returns CDR1 LGHNA and CDR2 YNFKEQ. CDR3 nucleotide sequence: TGTGCCAGCACCGGGACTGACTCCTACGAGCAGTACTTC. Residues: CASTGTDSYEQYF.

This clonotype was detected many times. The chain has TRBV27 and TRBJ2-7; 8 bases are a match to TRBD2. Germline V lookup: CDR1 MNHEY, CDR2 SMNVEV (reference sequence). V shed 3 bases and J 2 bases; nucleotides not matched to a gene: 0. The CDR3 is 13 residues long. The CDR3 coding sequence is TGTGCCAGCAGTTTTAGCGGGACCTACGAGCAGTACTTC. Amino acids: CASSFSGTYEQYF.

This clonotype was counted a few times. This CDR3 reads CASSLAGGDRDNEQFF. The CDR3 DNA sequence: TGTGCCAGCAGCTTGGCCGGAGGGGACAGGGACAATGAGCAGTTCTTC. J is TRBJ2-1 and V is TRBV7-9; 9 bases match TRBD1. With V trimmed by 3 bases and J by 5 bases, 8 bases remained unmatched. This CDR3 has 16 residues. The germline CDR1 and CDR2 sequences are SEHNR and FQNEAQ (reference sequence).

The chain links TRBV4-2 to TRBJ1-2; possible D gene TRBD1, 6 bases. Trimming took 4 bases from V and 6 from J, leaving 18 bases between them. The CDR3 spans 15 residues. The V gene's germline CDR1 is LGHNA and CDR2 YNFKEQ. In DNA, the CDR3 is TGTGCCAGCAGCCCAGCCAGTCCAGGGGACCATGGCTACACCTTC. Protein product: CASSPASPGDHGYTF.

The chain links TRBV9 to TRBJ2-7, with D possibly being TRBD1 (5 bases). Gene TRBJ2-5 matches the end of the DNA better, so the J call may be wrong. Germline V gene lookup returns CDR1 SGDLS and CDR2 YYNGEE. The CDR3 length is 15 residues. The CDR3 sequence is CASSLGATPQETQYF. The CDR3, as DNA: TGTGCCAGCAGCTTAGGGGCGACTCCTCAAGAGACCCAGTACTTC.

This clonotype was found a few times. The chain couples TRBV6-1 to TRBJ2-2, with 8 bases that match TRBD1. The length of the CDR3 is 14 residues. Germline trimming cut 6 bases from V and 4 bases from J; bases unmatched to any gene: 4. Looked up from germline, CDR1 is MNHNS and CDR2 is SASEGT. This chain's CDR3 is CASRWTGSTGELFF. In DNA form, the CDR3 reads TGTGCCAGCAGGTGGACAGGGTCCACCGGGGAGCTGTTTTTT.

This sequence joins TRBV2 and TRBJ1-3; D remains unclear. The CDR3 is 13 residues long. V was pared by 1 base and J by 2 bases, with 3 bases between. Germline V gene data show CDR1 as SNHLY and CDR2 as FYNNEI. CDR3 sequence: CASSEGPGNTIYF. The CDR3 DNA reads TGTGCCAGCAGTGAAGGGCCTGGAAACACCATATATTTT.

The chain links TRBV15 to TRBJ2-1, with TRBD2 as a possible D gene (5 bases). Trimming removed 9 bases at V and 9 bases at J, with 12 bases between. The CDR3 sequence is 11 residues long. Germline lookup yields CDR1 LNHNV and CDR2 YYDKDF (reference sequence). CDR3 amino acids: CATGRGAEQFF. The DNA of the CDR3 is TGTGCCACGGGCCGGGGAGCTGAGCAGTTCTTC.

V gene TRBV4-1 combines with J gene TRBJ1-6; 7 nucleotides line up with TRBD1. The CDR3 contains 15 residues. The J segment lost 10 bases and the V segment lost 1 base, leaving 7 bases of the junction unmatched. Germline assignment: CDR1 MGHRA and CDR2 YSYEKL. The CDR3 is CASSQGKQGWSPLHF. In DNA, the CDR3 is TGCGCCAGCAGCCAAGGAAAACAGGGGTGGTCACCCCTCCACTTT.

CDR3 sequence reads: CSARDANGYGYTF. In DNA, the CDR3 is TGCAGTGCTAGAGACGCCAATGGGTATGGCTACACCTTC. This chain uses TRBV20-1 with TRBJ1-2, with D hard to call. Trimming took 0 bases from V and 5 from J, leaving 10 bases between them. The germline gives CDR1 DFQATT, CDR2 SNEGSKA (reference sequence). This CDR3 comprises 13 residues.

The chain carries TRBV5-1 and TRBJ1-2, with no clear D. Per the germline V gene, CDR1 is SGHRS and CDR2 is YFSETQ. The germline V and J ends were trimmed by 0 bases and 0 bases, with 9 bases remaining between them. The length of the CDR3 is 15 residues. DNA of the CDR3: TGCGCCAGCAGCTTGGAAAGCCCCTCTAACTATGGCTACACCTTC. This translates into CASSLESPSNYGYTF.

The rearrangement uses TRBV29-1 and TRBJ2-5, with 11 bases fitting TRBD2. CDR3 length equals 14 residues. The V segment lost 4 bases and the J segment 6 bases; nucleotides outside the gene matches: 7. CDR1 and CDR2 (germline): SQVTM, ANQGSEA. CDR3 sequence reads: CSVGRLAGGKTQYF. Here the CDR3 DNA reads TGCAGCGTTGGTAGGCTAGCGGGAGGAAAGACCCAGTACTTC.

This clonotype was counted between two and nine times. V and J are TRBV12-3 or TRBV12-4 and TRBJ2-5; D ambiguous. V lost 4 bases and J lost 4, with 10 bases in between. The CDR3 has 13 amino acids. CDR3 sequence: CASSSSRTETQYF. DNA for the CDR3: TGTGCCAGCAGTTCCAGCAGGACAGAGACCCAGTACTTC.